A selection of T cell receptor beta chains follows, all from one sample in a study of cytotoxic CD8 clonotypes in ibrutinib-treated CLL. Assay: immunoSEQ multiplex PCR; the TCRdb copy retains only in-frame clones and omits some. The sample holds 250,000 to 350,000 clones, roughly 76% seen once. Sample: PBMCs, taken at disease progression, from a patient treated with ibrutinib. Source of these receptors: a human donor with chronic lymphocytic leukemia. Each CDR3 is given with its conserved first and last residue. Each record gives: D gene, J gene, CDR3 length, V gene, clone size, CDR3 DNA, CDR3 protein. D genes are given only for firm matches. Rows give clone size only sometimes, using once, few, many, or a class for an expanded clone.

D: NA; J: TRBJ2-1; length: 12; V: TRBV28; size: once; DNA: TGTGCCAGCAGTCTACCGGTGGGTGAGCAGTTCTTC; CDR3: CASSLPVGEQFF
D: NA; J: TRBJ2-7; length: 12; V: TRBV28; size: NA; DNA: TGTGCCAGCACGGATGACCACTACGAGCAGTACTTC; CDR3: CASTDDHYEQYF
D: NA; J: TRBJ2-2; length: 11; V: TRBV5-1; size: NA; DNA: TGCGCCAGCAGCTTGGCCCTAAAGCTGTTTTTT; CDR3: CASSLALKLFF
D: TRBD1; J: TRBJ1-1; length: 13; V: TRBV19; size: NA; DNA: TGTGCCACCAGGACAGGGGGGTTCACTGAAGCTTTCTTT; CDR3: CATRTGGFTEAFF
D: NA; J: TRBJ2-7; length: 12; V: TRBV29-1; size: NA; DNA: TGCAGCGCCTTCGGAGTGAGCTACGAGCAGTACTTC; CDR3: CSAFGVSYEQYF
D: TRBD1; J: TRBJ2-7; length: 13; V: TRBV29-1; size: NA; DNA: TGCAGCGTTCGGCGGACAGGGGGCACCGAGCAGTACTTC; CDR3: CSVRRTGGTEQYF
D: NA; J: TRBJ2-7; length: 14; V: TRBV5-6; size: NA; DNA: TGTGCCAGCAGCTTGAGGGGCGGGGCCTACGAGCAGTACTTC; CDR3: CASSLRGGAYEQYF
D: NA; J: TRBJ1-6; length: 16; V: TRBV9; size: NA; DNA: TGTGCCAGCAGCCTTCAGACAGTCCCGCAGTATTCACCCCTCCACTTT; CDR3: CASSLQTVPQYSPLHF
D: TRBD2; J: TRBJ2-3; length: 15; V: TRBV28; size: NA; DNA: TGTGCCAGCATTCCGCTAGCGGGATGGCATGATACGCAGTATTTT; CDR3: CASIPLAGWHDTQYF
D: NA; J: TRBJ2-6; length: 16; V: TRBV2; size: once; DNA: TGTGCCAGCTGGAGGCCGGCGAACTCTGGGGCCAACGTCCTGACTTTC; CDR3: CASWRPANSGANVLTF
D: TRBD1; J: TRBJ1-3; length: 16; V: TRBV7-8; size: NA; DNA: TGTGCCAGCAGCTTAGAGAGGGGGCGGTCTGGAAACACCATATATTTT; CDR3: CASSLERGRSGNTIYF
D: TRBD1; J: TRBJ1-5; length: 17; V: TRBV23-1; size: NA; DNA: TGCGCCAGCAGTCAATCCGGGACAGGGGACCGCAATCAGCCCCAGCATTTT; CDR3: CASSQSGTGDRNQPQHF
D: NA; J: TRBJ2-7; length: 13; V: TRBV5-6; size: NA; DNA: TGTGCCAGCAGCTTCGACCGAACAGGAGAGCAGTACTTC; CDR3: CASSFDRTGEQYF
D: NA; J: TRBJ2-7; length: 17; V: TRBV4-1; size: NA; DNA: TGCGCCAGCAGCCAAGATATAGTAGCTAGCGCCGCCTACGAGCAGTACTTC; CDR3: CASSQDIVASAAYEQYF
D: TRBD2; J: TRBJ2-7; length: 16; V: TRBV28; size: NA; DNA: TGTGCCAGCAGTTTCCGCGCTAGCGGGGGGGCCTACGAGCAGTACTTC; CDR3: CASSFRASGGAYEQYF
D: TRBD2; J: TRBJ2-3; length: 15; V: TRBV4-2; size: once; DNA: TGTGCCAGCAGCCAAACTAGCGGGGGGGTGGATACGCAGTATTTT; CDR3: CASSQTSGGVDTQYF
D: TRBD1; J: TRBJ1-1; length: 15; V: TRBV5-1; size: NA; DNA: TGCGCCAGCAGCTTGACAGGGGGCCCGAACACTGAAGCTTTCTTT; CDR3: CASSLTGGPNTEAFF
D: NA; J: TRBJ1-2; length: 13; V: TRBV10-3; size: many; DNA: TGTGCCACCCGAGGGACGGTGAACTATGGCTACACCTTC; CDR3: CATRGTVNYGYTF
D: TRBD1; J: TRBJ1-3; length: 15; V: TRBV4-1; size: NA; DNA: TGCGCCAGCAGCCAAAGGTTGACAGGGCTGAACACCATATATTTT; CDR3: CASSQRLTGLNTIYF
D: NA; J: TRBJ2-7; length: 15; V: TRBV27; size: NA; DNA: TGTGCCAGCAGTTCCAGAACAGGGCTTCTCTACGAGCAGTACTTC; CDR3: CASSSRTGLLYEQYF
D: TRBD2; J: TRBJ2-5; length: 17; V: TRBV4-1; size: NA; DNA: TGCGCCAGCAGCCAAGCTAGGCGAGCGGGGGAGGAAGAGACCCAGTACTTC; CDR3: CASSQARRAGEEETQYF
D: NA; J: TRBJ2-7; length: 13; V: TRBV5-6; size: NA; DNA: TGTGCCAGCAGCTTGATTTCCCCATACGAGCAGTACTTC; CDR3: CASSLISPYEQYF
D: TRBD2; J: TRBJ2-7; length: 15; V: TRBV4-1; size: NA; DNA: TGCGCCAGCAGCCCGATACTAGCGATAGGCTACGAGCAGTACTTC; CDR3: CASSPILAIGYEQYF
D: NA; J: TRBJ2-3; length: 15; V: TRBV11-3; size: NA; DNA: TGTGCCAGCAGCTTAGATAAAAGACTCGGGGATACGCAGTATTTT; CDR3: CASSLDKRLGDTQYF
D: NA; J: TRBJ1-2; length: 13; V: TRBV2; size: NA; DNA: TGTGCCAGCAGTGTGCCAGGGAACTATGGCTACACCTTC; CDR3: CASSVPGNYGYTF
D: NA; J: TRBJ2-3; length: 14; V: TRBV2; size: NA; DNA: TGTGCCAGCAGTCCGACAGGACACACAGATACGCAGTATTTT; CDR3: CASSPTGHTDTQYF
D: NA; J: TRBJ2-7; length: 13; V: TRBV5-6; size: NA; DNA: TGTGCCAGCAGCCTCGTGTCCCGCGGGGAGCAGTACTTC; CDR3: CASSLVSRGEQYF
D: NA; J: TRBJ1-4; length: 17; V: TRBV4-1; size: NA; DNA: TGCGCCAGCAGCCAAGATGCAACACTAGGTGGTAATGAAAAACTGTTTTTT; CDR3: CASSQDATLGGNEKLFF
D: NA; J: TRBJ2-7; length: 13; V: TRBV27; size: few; DNA: TGTGCCAGCAGTTCGGGACTGCAGCTCGAGCAGTACTTC; CDR3: CASSSGLQLEQYF
D: NA; J: TRBJ1-1; length: 13; V: TRBV5-5; size: NA; DNA: TGTGCCAGCAGCTTGTTCGGTAACACTGAAGCTTTCTTT; CDR3: CASSLFGNTEAFF
D: NA; J: TRBJ2-5; length: 15; V: TRBV27; size: NA; DNA: TGTGCCAGCAGCCAAGGGACACTCCGCCAAGAGACCCAGTACTTC; CDR3: CASSQGTLRQETQYF
D: NA; J: TRBJ1-5; length: 14; V: TRBV7-8; size: NA; DNA: TGTGCCAGCAGCTTAGGAGGGAACAATCAGCCCCAGCATTTT; CDR3: CASSLGGNNQPQHF
D: TRBD2; J: TRBJ2-7; length: 16; V: TRBV7-9; size: NA; DNA: TGTGCCAGCAGCTTAGCGGTGACTAGCGGGTCCTACGAGCAGTACTTC; CDR3: CASSLAVTSGSYEQYF
D: TRBD1; J: TRBJ2-5; length: 14; V: TRBV27; size: NA; DNA: TGTGCCAGCAGTTATGGGACAGCTCAAGAGACCCAGTACTTC; CDR3: CASSYGTAQETQYF
D: NA; J: TRBJ2-7; length: 14; V: TRBV5-1; size: NA; DNA: TGCGCCACTAGAGCGGCACAGGCATCCTACGAGCAGTACTTC; CDR3: CATRAAQASYEQYF
D: TRBD2; J: TRBJ2-2; length: 15; V: TRBV5-1; size: NA; DNA: TGCGCCAGCAGCCTCGGACTAGCGAACACCGGGGAGCTGTTTTTT; CDR3: CASSLGLANTGELFF
D: NA; J: TRBJ1-1; length: 14; V: TRBV10-3; size: few; DNA: TGTGCCATCAGTGACTCCGGTTTTGGCACTGAAGCTTTCTTT; CDR3: CAISDSGFGTEAFF